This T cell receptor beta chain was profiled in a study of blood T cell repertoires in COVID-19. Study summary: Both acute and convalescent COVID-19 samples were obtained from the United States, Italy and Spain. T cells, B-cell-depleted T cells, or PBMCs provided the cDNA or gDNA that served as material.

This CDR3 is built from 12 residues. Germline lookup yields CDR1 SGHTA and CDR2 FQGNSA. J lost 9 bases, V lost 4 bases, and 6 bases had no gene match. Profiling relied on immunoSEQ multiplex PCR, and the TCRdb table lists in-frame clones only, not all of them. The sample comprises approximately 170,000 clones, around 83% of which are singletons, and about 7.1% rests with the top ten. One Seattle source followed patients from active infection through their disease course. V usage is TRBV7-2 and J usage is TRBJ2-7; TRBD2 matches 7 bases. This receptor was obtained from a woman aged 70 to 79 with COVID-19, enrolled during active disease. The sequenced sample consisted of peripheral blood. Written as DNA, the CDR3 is TGTGCCAGCAGCTCCCGACTAGCCGCGCAGTACTTC. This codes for CASSSRLAAQYF.